These 9 T cell receptor beta chains originate from one sample sequenced in a study of T-cell reconstitution after alpha-beta-depleted transplantation in children. Preparation of the TCRbeta library involved a method that used unique molecular identifiers. TCRdb reprocessed the PCR reads with MiXCR, giving one entry per CDR3 protein. The sample consists of some 200,000 distinct CDR3 sequences, more than 14% of them appearing once. Sequenced here: PBMCs from the stem cell graft donor, sampled from the stem cell graft. The receptors stem from a human donor who donated a stem cell graft to a child with acute lymphoblastic leukemia.

This clonotype showed up many times. V gene TRBV5-1 combines with J gene TRBJ1-1; D gene uncertain. The CDR3 length is 15 residues. The V gene's germline CDR1 is SGHRS and CDR2 YFSETQ. V dropped 4 bases and J dropped 6 bases, with 19 bases sitting between them. Written as DNA, the CDR3 is TGCGCCAGCAGCAAGACGGATGACCCCTTCGCTGAAGCTTTCTTT. Amino acids: CASSKTDDPFAEAFF.

Comment on this clonotype: At one of its ends the junction is not consistent with the germline gene, which may arise from a read error. The chain employs TRBV5-1 and TRBJ2-1, with 9 bases that match TRBD2. CDR1 is SGHRS and CDR2 is YFSETQ in the germline V gene. This CDR3 region has 16 residues. The CDR3 loop reads CVSSLSGGRGYNEQFF. As DNA, the CDR3 is TGCGTCAGCAGCTTGTCTGGCGGGAGGGGGTACAATGAGCAGTTCTTC.

At least ten counts were recorded for this clonotype. This chain links TRBV7-9 with TRBJ2-1; D gene uncertain. The CDR3 sequence is 14 residues long. Germline lookup yields CDR1 SEHNR and CDR2 FQNEAQ (reference sequence). V was clipped by 5 bases and J by 0 bases, with 8 bases between them. The CDR3 sequence: CASSPYVSYNEQFF. The CDR3, as DNA: TGTGCCAGCAGCCCTTACGTCTCCTACAATGAGCAGTTCTTC.

This clonotype was detected many times. The chain is built from TRBV25-1 and TRBJ1-6; 8 nucleotides line up with TRBD1. Trimming took 2 bases from V and 7 from J; bases not matched to a gene: 1. The CDR3 is made up of 14 amino acids. The germline gives CDR1 MGHDK, CDR2 SYGVNS. This chain's CDR3 is CASSEGQGNSPLHF. The CDR3 coding sequence is TGTGCCAGCAGTGAAGGACAGGGAAATTCACCCCTCCACTTT.

This clonotype has at least ten counts. The chain combines TRBV20-1 with TRBJ2-1; 9 bases agree with TRBD2. Germline V CDR1 and CDR2: DFQATT, SNEGSKA (reference sequence). V was pared by 6 bases and J by 5 bases, with 8 bases of the junction left unmatched. The CDR3 contains 14 residues. DNA of the CDR3: TGCAGTGCCCCGGGACTAGCAAGGGACAATGAGCAGTTCTTC. Its translation is CSAPGLARDNEQFF.

Note on this clonotype: This clone may be a read error of a much larger clone one base away. The rearrangement uses TRBV14 and TRBJ1-5; 10 bases agree with TRBD1. The CDR3 has 21 residues. Germline V CDR1 and CDR2: SGHDN, FVKESK. CDR3 region: CAGSHPGTGVLNQLRNQPQHF. In DNA, the CDR3 is TGTGCCGGCAGCCATCCCGGGACAGGGGTTCTTAACCAGCTGAGGAATCAGCCCCAGCATTTT.

This clonotype occurred many times. The chain couples TRBV10-3 to TRBJ2-2; tentatively, D is TRBD2 (5 bases). V gave up 3 bases and J gave up 1 base, with 18 bases separating them. In germline, CDR1 is ENHRY, CDR2 SYGVKD. The CDR3 is made up of 18 amino acids. In DNA, the CDR3 is TGTGCCATCAGTGACCCGGGAAAGGCGCTCCTGAACACCGGGGAGCTGTTTTTT. Amino acid sequence: CAISDPGKALLNTGELFF.

This clonotype was recorded at least ten times. This chain links TRBV18 with TRBJ2-7; D unresolved. Trimming cost V 6 bases and J 0 bases, with 15 bases left between them. The V gene's germline CDR1 is KGHSH and CDR2 LQKENI. The length of the CDR3 is 15 residues. The CDR3 bases are TGTGCCAGCTCCTTGTCGTACTTAAGCTCCTACGAGCAGTACTTC. Its protein is CASSLSYLSSYEQYF.

Many counts were recorded for this clonotype. J is TRBJ2-7 and V is TRBV4-2, with D maybe TRBD2 (6 bases). The CDR3 extends over 15 amino acids. CDR1 and CDR2 (germline): LGHNA, YNFKEQ. Trimming removed 2 bases at V and 0 bases at J, with 11 bases between. The CDR3 spells CASSQLASASYEQYF. The CDR3 DNA sequence: TGTGCCAGCAGCCAACTCGCTAGCGCCTCCTACGAGCAGTACTTC.